Listed below are T cell receptor beta chains from one sample, sequenced in a study of OX40 agonist ivuxolimab in advanced cancers. Generated by immunoSEQ multiplex PCR, the TCRdb table keeps only in-frame clones and is missing some. The sample lists about 53,000 clones, 75% to 80% seen once, with about 2.3% in the top ten. Sample: CD4+ or CD8+ T cells sorted from blood, taken in a trial of the OX40 agonist ivuxolimab. The receptors were sampled from an adult with an advanced solid tumor such as melanoma, head and neck, liver or kidney cancer. The CDR3 runs from the conserved cysteine through the conserved F or W. Each record gives: V gene, D gene, clone size, J gene, CDR3 length, CDR3 DNA, CDR3 protein. The D gene is left open where the match is weak. The size of a clone is reported for some rows only, either as once, few or many, or as a class for expanded clones.

TRBV19	TRBD2	NA	TRBJ2-5	15	TGTGCCAGTAGTATTCTGGGAGGGGTTGAAGAGACCCAGTACTTC	CASSILGGVEETQYF
TRBV28	TRBD2	NA	TRBJ2-1	15	TGTGCCAGCAGTCCCTGGACTAGCGGGAGTAATGAGCAGTTCTTC	CASSPWTSGSNEQFF
TRBV5-1	TRBD2	once	TRBJ2-7	18	TGCGCCAGCAGCTTGGCCGGACTAGCGGGAGGGGTTTCCTACGAGCAGTACTTC	CASSLAGLAGGVSYEQYF
TRBV7-9	NA	NA	TRBJ1-4	13	TGTGCCAGCAGCTCAGCCAAGAGTGAAAAACTGTTTTTT	CASSSAKSEKLFF
TRBV9	NA	NA	TRBJ1-1	15	TGTGCCAGCAGCGTAGCTACGACACAGGACACTGAAGCTTTCTTT	CASSVATTQDTEAFF
TRBV18	TRBD1	NA	TRBJ2-7	16	TGTGCCAGCTCACCACCTACCGGGACAGGGCTCTACGAGCAGTACTTC	CASSPPTGTGLYEQYF
TRBV19	NA	few	TRBJ2-7	15	TGTGCCAGTAGTAGACCGGGGCGGCCCGCCAACGAGCAGTACTTC	CASSRPGRPANEQYF
TRBV28	TRBD1	NA	TRBJ1-2	16	TGTGCCAGCAGTTTCCCCACCGGGACAGGGGAGAATGGCTACACCTTC	CASSFPTGTGENGYTF
TRBV7-9	NA	few	TRBJ2-3	13	TGTGCCAGCAGCCCGAAGGGTCCAGATACGCAGTATTTT	CASSPKGPDTQYF
TRBV5-1	TRBD2	NA	TRBJ2-3	17	TGCGCCAGCAGCTTGGGACAGGGCGGGAGGGCCCCAGATACGCAGTATTTT	CASSLGQGGRAPDTQYF
TRBV7-2	NA	NA	TRBJ1-6	14	TGTGCCAGCAGCTTCCCCACAAAGAGTTCACCCCTCCACTTT	CASSFPTKSSPLHF
TRBV27	NA	NA	TRBJ1-2	14	TGTGCCAGCAGTTCAGGGAGGGGGGCATATGGCTACACCTTC	CASSSGRGAYGYTF
TRBV27	NA	NA	TRBJ2-7	14	TGTGCCAGCAGTTTATTGTTCAGGGAGGACGAGCAGTACTTC	CASSLLFREDEQYF
TRBV7-9	TRBD1	few	TRBJ1-3	15	TGTGCCAGCAGCCCGGGACAGGGGGGCGGAAACACCATATATTTT	CASSPGQGGGNTIYF
TRBV6-5	TRBD1	NA	TRBJ1-3	12	TGTGCCAGCAGCCTACAGGGGAACACCATATATTTT	CASSLQGNTIYF
TRBV18	NA	NA	TRBJ1-1	14	TGTGCCAGCTCACCACAACTGGGGGATACTGAAGCTTTCTTT	CASSPQLGDTEAFF
TRBV27	TRBD1	NA	TRBJ1-2	14	TGTGCCAGCAGGCTAAGGGGACAGTTAGGCCCCTACACCTTC	CASRLRGQLGPYTF
TRBV5-1	NA	few	TRBJ1-2	13	TGCGCCAGCAGCCAAGCGGCAGACTATGGCTACACCTTC	CASSQAADYGYTF
TRBV5-6	TRBD1	NA	TRBJ2-5	19	TGTGCCAGCAGCTTGGATTTCAGTGACAGGGGAAGGGCCGGAGAGACCCAGTACTTC	CASSLDFSDRGRAGETQYF
TRBV5-1	NA	NA	TRBJ2-2	15	TGCGCCAGCAGCCCTCGGGGGGCTAACACCGGGGAGCTGTTTTTT	CASSPRGANTGELFF
TRBV2	TRBD1	NA	TRBJ1-1	12	TGTGCCAGCAGTGGGGACAGGGGTAGAGCTTTCTTT	CASSGDRGRAFF
TRBV6-5	NA	NA	TRBJ1-5	16	TGTGCCAGCAGTTACTCTTGGGGTGGTCGGGATCAGCCCCAGCATTTT	CASSYSWGGRDQPQHF
TRBV7-3	TRBD1	NA	TRBJ1-1	14	TGTGCCAGCAGCTTCGCAGGGGGCACAACTGAAGCTTTCTTT	CASSFAGGTTEAFF
TRBV18	NA	NA	TRBJ1-6	16	TGTGCCAGCTCACCTCGCGGCCGCTCCTATAATTCACCCCTCCACTTT	CASSPRGRSYNSPLHF
TRBV6-5	NA	NA	TRBJ2-2	13	TGTGCCAGCAGCTACGGGGGACGGGGGGAGCTGTTTTTT	CASSYGGRGELFF
TRBV28	NA	NA	TRBJ1-2	12	TGTGCCAGCAGTTTTGCCGGAGATGGCTACACCTTC	CASSFAGDGYTF
TRBV28	TRBD2	NA	TRBJ2-7	20	TGTGCCACCACGGGAAGTCACGGAGCAGGGAGGGGAGTTGGGGACTACGAGCAGTACTTC	CATTGSHGAGRGVGDYEQYF
TRBV4-1	NA	NA	TRBJ1-1	16	TGCGCCAGCAGCCAAGATGGGGGGGGAAGAGAGGCTGAAGCTTTCTTT	CASSQDGGGREAEAFF
TRBV19	NA	NA	TRBJ1-2	14	TGTGCCAGTAGTATGAACGGGGGGCGAGGTGGCTACACCTTC	CASSMNGGRGGYTF
TRBV30	NA	NA	TRBJ1-5	13	TGTGCCTGGAGTTCCTCAACGGTACAGCCCCAGCATTTT	CAWSSSTVQPQHF
TRBV30	NA	NA	TRBJ1-4	13	TGTGCCTGGAGTGTGCGGACTAATGAAAAACTGTTTTTT	CAWSVRTNEKLFF
TRBV5-1	NA	NA	TRBJ1-4	15	TGCGCCAGCAGCTTCACTAACAATCCTAATGAAAAACTGTTTTTT	CASSFTNNPNEKLFF
TRBV15	TRBD1	NA	TRBJ1-3	20	TGTGCCACCAGCAGAGATCCACCCGGTTACAGACAGGGCTCTGGAAACACCATATATTTT	CATSRDPPGYRQGSGNTIYF
TRBV14	NA	NA	TRBJ2-1	16	TGTGCCAGCAGCCAAGATCGAAGCAGGACCTACAATGAGCAGTTCTTC	CASSQDRSRTYNEQFF
TRBV11-3	TRBD1	NA	TRBJ1-6	14	TGTGCCAGCAGCCCACAGGGGAGCAATTCACCCCTCCACTTT	CASSPQGSNSPLHF
TRBV25-1	NA	few	TRBJ2-1	16	TGTGCCAGCAGTGAATCCCTGGGAACGGCCTACAATGAGCAGTTCTTC	CASSESLGTAYNEQFF
TRBV28	NA	NA	TRBJ2-7	14	TGTGCCAGCAATCCTTTGCGGGACTCCTACGAGCAGTACTTC	CASNPLRDSYEQYF
TRBV6-5	NA	NA	TRBJ1-5	16	TGTGCCAGCAGTTACGGGACACGGCCCGAAAATCAGCCCCAGCATTTT	CASSYGTRPENQPQHF
TRBV7-9	NA	NA	TRBJ1-4	12	TGTGCCAGCAGACGTTTTGACGAAAAACTGTTTTTT	CASRRFDEKLFF
TRBV28	NA	NA	TRBJ1-2	14	TGTGCCAGCAGTTTAGACAGGCTCACCTATGGCTACACCTTC	CASSLDRLTYGYTF
TRBV6-5	NA	once	TRBJ1-1	13	TGTGCCAGCAGTTACTCGATGGGGGTTGAAGCTTTCTTT	CASSYSMGVEAFF
TRBV19	TRBD1	NA	TRBJ1-4	13	TGTGCCAGCCGGGACAGCAAGCCAGAAAAACTGTTTTTT	CASRDSKPEKLFF
TRBV19	TRBD2	NA	TRBJ2-7	14	TGTGCCAGTAGTATGGCTGCCGGGGGGTACGAGCAGTACTTC	CASSMAAGGYEQYF
TRBV30	NA	NA	TRBJ1-2	11	TGTGCCCTGCTGGGGGGTTATGGCTACACCTTC	CALLGGYGYTF